This T cell receptor beta chain appears in the sequencing data of a study of neurological immune-mediated disorders. The study, taken as a whole, reports: HTLV-1-associated myelopathy ranked highest for TCR clonal expansion and multiple sclerosis lowest, beneath healthy controls. One related-CDR3 cluster, found by phylogenetic grouping, held repertoires of 18 of 34 multiple sclerosis patients and is a possible signature.

V was clipped by 3 bases and J by 3 bases; unmatched bases: 7. CDR3 length: 16 amino acids. Germline CDR1 is SGHVS and CDR2 is FQNEAQ. This clonotype was found many times. Its antigen is still unknown. cDNA synthesis was performed by 5'RACE with 10-nucleotide random UMIs. A single record per CDR3 protein comes from TCRdb applying MiXCR to the 5' RACE reads. The sample shows about 66,000 distinct CDR3 sequences, about 3.4% of them seen only once. What was sequenced was PBMCs. This chain uses TRBV7-8 with TRBJ2-3; 9 bases are shared with TRBD2. The sequence derives from a man aged 35 to 55 with multiple sclerosis. The DNA of the CDR3 is TGTGCCAGCAGCTTCGACCTAGCGGGGACGACAGATACGCAGTATTTT. This sequence encodes CASSFDLAGTTDTQYF.